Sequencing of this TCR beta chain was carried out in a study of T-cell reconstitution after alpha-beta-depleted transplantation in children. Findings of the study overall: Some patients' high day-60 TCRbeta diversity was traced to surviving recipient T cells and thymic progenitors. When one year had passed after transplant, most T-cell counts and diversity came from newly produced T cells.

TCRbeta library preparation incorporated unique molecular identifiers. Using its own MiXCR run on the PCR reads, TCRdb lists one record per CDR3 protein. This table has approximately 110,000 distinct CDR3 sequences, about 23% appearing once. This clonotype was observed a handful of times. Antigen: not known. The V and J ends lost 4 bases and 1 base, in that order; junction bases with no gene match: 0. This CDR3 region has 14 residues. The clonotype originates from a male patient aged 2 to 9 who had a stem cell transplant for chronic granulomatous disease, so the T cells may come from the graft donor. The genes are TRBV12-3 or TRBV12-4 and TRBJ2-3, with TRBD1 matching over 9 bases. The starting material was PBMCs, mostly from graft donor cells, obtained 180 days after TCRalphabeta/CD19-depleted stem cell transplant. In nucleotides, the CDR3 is TGTGCCAGCAGTTACAGGGGGCGCACAGATACGCAGTATTTT. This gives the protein CASSYRGRTDTQYF.